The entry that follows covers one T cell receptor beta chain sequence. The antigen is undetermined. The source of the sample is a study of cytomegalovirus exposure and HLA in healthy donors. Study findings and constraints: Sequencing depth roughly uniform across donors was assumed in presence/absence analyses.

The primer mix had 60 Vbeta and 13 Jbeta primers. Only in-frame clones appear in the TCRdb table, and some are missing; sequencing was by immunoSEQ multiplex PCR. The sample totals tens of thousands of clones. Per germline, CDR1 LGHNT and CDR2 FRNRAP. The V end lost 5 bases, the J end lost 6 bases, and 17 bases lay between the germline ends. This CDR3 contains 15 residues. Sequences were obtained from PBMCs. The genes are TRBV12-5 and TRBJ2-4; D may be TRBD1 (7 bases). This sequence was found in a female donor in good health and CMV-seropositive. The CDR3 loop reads CASGQGGGSRNIQYF. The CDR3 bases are TGTGCTAGTGGTCAGGGGGGAGGCAGCCGAAACATTCAGTACTTC.